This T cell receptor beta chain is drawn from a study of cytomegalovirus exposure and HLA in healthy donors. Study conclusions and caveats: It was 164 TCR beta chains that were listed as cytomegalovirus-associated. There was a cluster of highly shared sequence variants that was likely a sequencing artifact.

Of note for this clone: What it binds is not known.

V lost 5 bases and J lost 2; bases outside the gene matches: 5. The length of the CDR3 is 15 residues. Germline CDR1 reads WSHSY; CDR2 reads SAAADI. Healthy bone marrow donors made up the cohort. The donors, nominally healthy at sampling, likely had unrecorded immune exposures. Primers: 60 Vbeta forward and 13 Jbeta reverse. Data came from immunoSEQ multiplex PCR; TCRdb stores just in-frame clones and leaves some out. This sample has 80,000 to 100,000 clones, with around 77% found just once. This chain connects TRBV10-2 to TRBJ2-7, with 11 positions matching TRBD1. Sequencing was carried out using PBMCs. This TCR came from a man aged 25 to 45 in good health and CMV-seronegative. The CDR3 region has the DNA TGCGCCAGCAGTCCCGGGACAGGGGGTCCCTACGAGCAGTACTTC. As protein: CASSPGTGGPYEQYF.